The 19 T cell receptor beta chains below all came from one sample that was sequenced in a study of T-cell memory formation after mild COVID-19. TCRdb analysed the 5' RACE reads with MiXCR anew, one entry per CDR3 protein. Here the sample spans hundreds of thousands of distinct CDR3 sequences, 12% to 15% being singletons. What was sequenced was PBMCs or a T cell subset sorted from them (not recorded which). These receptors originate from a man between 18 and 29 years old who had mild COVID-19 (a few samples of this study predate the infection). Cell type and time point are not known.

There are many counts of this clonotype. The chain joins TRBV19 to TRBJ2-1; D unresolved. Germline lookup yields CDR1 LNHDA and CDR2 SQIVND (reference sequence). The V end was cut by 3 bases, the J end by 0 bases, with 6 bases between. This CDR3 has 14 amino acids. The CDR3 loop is CASSMSSSYNEQFF. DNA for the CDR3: TGTGCCAGTAGTATGTCTAGCTCCTACAATGAGCAGTTCTTC.

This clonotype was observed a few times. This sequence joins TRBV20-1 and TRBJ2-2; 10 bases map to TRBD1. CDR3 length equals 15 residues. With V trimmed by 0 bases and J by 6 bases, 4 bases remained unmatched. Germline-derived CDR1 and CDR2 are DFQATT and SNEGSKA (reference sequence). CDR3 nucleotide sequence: TGCAGTGCTAGAGAGGGTGGGACAGGGGCCGGGGAGCTGTTTTTT. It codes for CSAREGGTGAGELFF.

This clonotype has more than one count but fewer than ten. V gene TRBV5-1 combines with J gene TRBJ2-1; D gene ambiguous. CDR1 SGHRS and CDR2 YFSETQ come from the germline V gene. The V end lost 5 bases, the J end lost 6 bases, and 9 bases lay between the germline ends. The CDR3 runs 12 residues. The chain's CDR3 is CASSLQINEQFF. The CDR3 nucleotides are TGCGCCAGCAGTTTACAGATCAATGAGCAGTTCTTC.

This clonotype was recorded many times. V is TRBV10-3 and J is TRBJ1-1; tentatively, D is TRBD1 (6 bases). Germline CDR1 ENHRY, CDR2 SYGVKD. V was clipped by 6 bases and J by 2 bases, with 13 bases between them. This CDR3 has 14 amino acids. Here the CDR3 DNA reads TGTGCCATCAGGATTGACAGGACAAACACTGAAGCTTTCTTT. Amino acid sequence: CAIRIDRTNTEAFF.

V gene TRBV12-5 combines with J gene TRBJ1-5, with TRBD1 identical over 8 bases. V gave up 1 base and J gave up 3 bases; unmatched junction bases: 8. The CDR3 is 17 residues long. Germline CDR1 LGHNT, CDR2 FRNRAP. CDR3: CASGLDGGQGPNQPQHF. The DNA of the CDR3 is TGTGCTAGTGGTTTGGACGGAGGACAGGGACCCAATCAGCCCCAGCATTTT.

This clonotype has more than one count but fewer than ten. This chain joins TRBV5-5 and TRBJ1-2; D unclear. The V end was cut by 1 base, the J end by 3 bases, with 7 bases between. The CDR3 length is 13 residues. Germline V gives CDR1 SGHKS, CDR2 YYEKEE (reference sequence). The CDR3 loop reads CASSLLEHYGYTF. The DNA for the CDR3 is TGTGCCAGCAGCTTGCTCGAACACTATGGCTACACCTTC.

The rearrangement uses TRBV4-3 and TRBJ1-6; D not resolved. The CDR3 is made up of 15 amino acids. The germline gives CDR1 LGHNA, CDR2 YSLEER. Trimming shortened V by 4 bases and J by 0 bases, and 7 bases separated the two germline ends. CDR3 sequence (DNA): TGCGCCAGCAGCCCCACGGTCTCCTATAATTCACCCCTCCACTTT. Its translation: CASSPTVSYNSPLHF.

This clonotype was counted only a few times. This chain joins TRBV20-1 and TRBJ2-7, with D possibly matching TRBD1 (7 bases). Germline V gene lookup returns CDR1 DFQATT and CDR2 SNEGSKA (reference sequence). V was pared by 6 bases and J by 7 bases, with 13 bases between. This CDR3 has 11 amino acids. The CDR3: CSARRGQEQYF. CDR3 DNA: TGCAGTGCCAGGAGGGGGCAGGAGCAGTACTTC.

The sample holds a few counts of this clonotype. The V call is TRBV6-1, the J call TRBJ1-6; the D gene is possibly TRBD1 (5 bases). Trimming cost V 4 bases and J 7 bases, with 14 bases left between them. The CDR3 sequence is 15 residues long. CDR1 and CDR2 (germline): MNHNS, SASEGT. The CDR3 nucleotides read TGTGCCAGCAGTGGAAAGGGACGATTCAATTCACCCCTCCACTTT. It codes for CASSGKGRFNSPLHF.

CDR3 region: CASSVNAGPTEAFF. The CDR3 bases are TGTGCCAGCAGCGTAAACGCAGGGCCTACTGAAGCTTTCTTT. The rearrangement joins TRBV9 to TRBJ1-1; D might be TRBD1 (5 bases). V lost 1 base to trimming and J lost 5 bases, with 12 bases between them. The CDR3 is 14 amino acids. Germline values: CDR1 SGDLS, CDR2 YYNGEE.

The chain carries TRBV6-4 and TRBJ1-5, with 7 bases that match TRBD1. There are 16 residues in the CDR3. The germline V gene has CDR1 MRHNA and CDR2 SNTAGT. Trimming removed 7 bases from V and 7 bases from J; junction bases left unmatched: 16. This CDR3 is CASNPGTARRYQPQHF. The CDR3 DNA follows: TGTGCCAGCAACCCCGGGACAGCGCGAAGGTACCAGCCCCAGCATTTT.

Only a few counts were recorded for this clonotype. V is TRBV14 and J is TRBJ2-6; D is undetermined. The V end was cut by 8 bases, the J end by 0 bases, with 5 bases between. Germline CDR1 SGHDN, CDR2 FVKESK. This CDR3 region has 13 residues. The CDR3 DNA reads TGTGCCAGCGCCGACTCTGGGGCCAACGTCCTGACTTTC. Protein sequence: CASADSGANVLTF. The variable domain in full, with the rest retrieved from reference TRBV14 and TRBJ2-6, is EAGVTQFPSHSVIEKGQTVTLRCDPISGHDNLYWYRRVMGKEIKFLLHFVKESKQDESGMPNNRFLAERTGGTYSTLKVQPAELEDSGVYFCASADSGANVLTFGAGSRLTVL.

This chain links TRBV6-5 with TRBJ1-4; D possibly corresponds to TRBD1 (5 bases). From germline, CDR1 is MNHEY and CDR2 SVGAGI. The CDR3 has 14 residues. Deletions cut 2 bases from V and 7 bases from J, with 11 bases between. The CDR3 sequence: CASSYGGEGEKLFF. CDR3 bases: TGTGCCAGCAGTTACGGGGGGGAAGGTGAAAAACTGTTTTTT.

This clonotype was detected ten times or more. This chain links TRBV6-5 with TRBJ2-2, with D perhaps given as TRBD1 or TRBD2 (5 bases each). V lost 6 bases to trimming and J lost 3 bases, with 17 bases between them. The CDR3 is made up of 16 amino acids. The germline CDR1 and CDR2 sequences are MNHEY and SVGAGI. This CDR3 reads CASRPVGGRYTGELFF. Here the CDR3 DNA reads TGTGCCAGCAGGCCCGTTGGGGGACGGTACACCGGGGAGCTGTTTTTT.

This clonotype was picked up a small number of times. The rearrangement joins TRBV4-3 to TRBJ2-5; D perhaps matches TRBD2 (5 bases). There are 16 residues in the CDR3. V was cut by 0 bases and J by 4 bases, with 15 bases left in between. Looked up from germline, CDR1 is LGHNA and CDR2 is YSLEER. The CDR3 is CASSQEAARGLETQYF. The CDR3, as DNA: TGCGCCAGCAGCCAAGAAGCAGCCCGGGGATTAGAGACCCAGTACTTC.

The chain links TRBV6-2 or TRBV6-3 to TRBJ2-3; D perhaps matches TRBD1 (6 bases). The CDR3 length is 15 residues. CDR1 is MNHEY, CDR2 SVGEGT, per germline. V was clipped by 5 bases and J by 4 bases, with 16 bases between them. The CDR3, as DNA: TGTGCCAGCAGTCTCAGGGGTGTTAGCGCAGATACGCAGTATTTT. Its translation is CASSLRGVSADTQYF.

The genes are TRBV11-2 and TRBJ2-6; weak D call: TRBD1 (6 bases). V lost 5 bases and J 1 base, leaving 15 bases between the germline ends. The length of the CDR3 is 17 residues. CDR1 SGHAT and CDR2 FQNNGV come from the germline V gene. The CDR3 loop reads CASSERYRVSGANVLTF. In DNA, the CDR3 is TGTGCCAGCAGCGAACGCTACAGGGTTTCTGGGGCCAACGTCCTGACTTTC.

CDR3 coding DNA: TGTGCCACCAGCAGAGAACTTGGGGATTCACCCCTCCACTTT. Its translation is CATSRELGDSPLHF. The chain combines TRBV15 with TRBJ1-6; D is undetermined. The CDR3 spans 14 residues. V gave up 0 bases and J gave up 8 bases, with 8 bases separating them. Germline values: CDR1 LNHNV, CDR2 YYDKDF (reference sequence).

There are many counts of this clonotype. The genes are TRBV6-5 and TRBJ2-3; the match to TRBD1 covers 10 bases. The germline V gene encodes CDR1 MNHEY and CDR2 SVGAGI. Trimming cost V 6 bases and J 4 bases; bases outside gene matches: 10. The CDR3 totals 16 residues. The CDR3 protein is CASRLVWTGGSDTQYF. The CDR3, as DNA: TGTGCCAGCAGACTGGTATGGACAGGGGGGTCAGATACGCAGTATTTT.